These 11 T cell receptor beta chains were all obtained from the same sample, sequenced in a study of shared clonotypes between healthy human individuals. Naive CD8 cells, CD45RO-negative and positively selected for CCR7, excluded terminally differentiated effector memory CD45RA+ cells. Using immunoSEQ multiplex PCR, the repertoire was profiled, and TCRdb retains in-frame clones only, with some absent. The sample shows roughly 2,000,000 clones, about 95% of them seen only once. Material: naive CD8+ T cells sorted from blood. These receptors were taken from a man between 18 and 29 years old in good health.

CDR3 sequence (DNA): TGCGCCAGCAGCCTTACTACAGGGGTCGAAAAACTGTTTTTT. Translated: CASSLTTGVEKLFF. This rearrangement joins TRBV4-1 to TRBJ1-4, with TRBD1 matching over 7 bases. This CDR3 region has 14 residues. V lost 4 bases, J lost 8 bases, and 7 bases stayed unmatched. Germline V gene sequence: CDR1 MGHRA, CDR2 YSYEKL.

The chain is built from TRBV7-6 and TRBJ2-5; a possible D gene is TRBD2 (6 bases). The V end was cut by 5 bases, the J end by 5 bases, with 18 bases between. This CDR3 is 15 amino acids long. Germline CDR1 SGHVS, CDR2 FNYEAQ. The CDR3 reads CASSPFSSGRETQYF. Written as DNA, the CDR3 is TGTGCCAGCAGCCCGTTTAGTAGCGGTAGGGAGACCCAGTACTTC.

The chain is built from TRBV4-1 and TRBJ2-5; tentatively, D is TRBD2 (6 bases). Trimming pared 5 bases from V and 2 bases from J, leaving 18 bases between. Germline assignment: CDR1 MGHRA and CDR2 YSYEKL. There are 16 residues in the CDR3. The CDR3 DNA reads TGCGCCAGCAGCTCCCAGTGGGGGAGGACACAAGAGACCCAGTACTTC. Protein sequence: CASSSQWGRTQETQYF.

The rearrangement uses TRBV7-9 and TRBJ1-1; D gene unclear. The CDR3 totals 11 residues. Looked up from germline, CDR1 is SEHNR and CDR2 is FQNEAQ (reference sequence). V was trimmed by 3 bases and J by 6 bases, leaving 5 bases between them. In DNA, the CDR3 is TGTGCCAGCAGCTTCAGGCCTGAAGCTTTCTTT. Protein sequence: CASSFRPEAFF.

The chain links TRBV6-5 to TRBJ1-3; a possible D gene is TRBD1 (5 bases). Trimming shortened V by 2 bases and J by 7 bases, and 12 bases separated the two germline ends. CDR3 length equals 14 residues. Germline CDR1 and CDR2: MNHEY and SVGAGI. CDR3 sequence (DNA): TGTGCCAGCAGTTACGGGGCTGGAATGAACACCATATATTTT. Its protein product is CASSYGAGMNTIYF.

V is TRBV15 and J is TRBJ2-7; D remains ambiguous. Deletions cut 3 bases from V and 2 bases from J, with 8 bases between. This CDR3 contains 13 residues. Germline V CDR1 and CDR2: LNHNV, YYDKDF (reference sequence). The CDR3 sequence is CATSRIGAYEQYF. The CDR3, as DNA: TGTGCCACCAGCAGGATTGGGGCCTACGAGCAGTACTTC.

The rearrangement uses TRBV5-6 and TRBJ1-1, with TRBD1 as a possible D gene (6 bases). Trimming cost V 4 bases and J 3 bases, with 28 bases left between them. The CDR3 runs to 19 residues. CDR1 and CDR2 from the germline V gene are SGHDT and YYEEEE. DNA for the CDR3: TGTGCCAGCAGCATTGTACTTTACAGGGAACGGGCCTGGGACACTGAAGCTTTCTTT. As protein: CASSIVLYRERAWDTEAFF.

The rearrangement uses TRBV14 and TRBJ2-7; D is perhaps TRBD2 (6 bases). The CDR3 totals 14 residues. Germline lookup yields CDR1 SGHDN and CDR2 FVKESK. V lost 1 base and J lost 2, with 9 bases in between. This CDR3 reads CASSQGGEAYEQYF. The DNA of the CDR3 is TGTGCCAGCAGCCAAGGCGGGGAGGCCTACGAGCAGTACTTC.

This chain uses TRBV11-2 with TRBJ2-7; D might be TRBD1 or TRBD2, each matching 5 bases. The CDR3 has 17 residues. CDR1 and CDR2 from the germline V gene are SGHAT and FQNNGV. V was clipped by 0 bases and J by 2 bases, with 17 bases between them. The CDR3 DNA is TGTGCCAGCAGCTTAGATTTTAGGGGCGGGCTAGCCTACGAGCAGTACTTC. Protein: CASSLDFRGGLAYEQYF.

The rearrangement uses TRBV7-6 and TRBJ2-3; D could derive from TRBD1 or TRBD2 (5 bases each). The germline gives CDR1 SGHVS, CDR2 FNYEAQ. The CDR3 length is 17 residues. V was clipped by 1 base and J by 6 bases, with 20 bases between them. CDR3 region: CASSLGGPGGPWDTQYF. CDR3 coding DNA: TGTGCCAGCAGCTTAGGGGGCCCGGGCGGGCCCTGGGATACGCAGTATTTT.

The chain joins TRBV5-6 to TRBJ2-2; 9 positions match TRBD1. This CDR3 is built from 16 residues. Losses at the gene ends were 0 bases for V and 4 bases for J; bases not matched to a gene: 4. Germline CDR1 and CDR2: SGHDT and YYEEEE. CDR3 sequence: CASSLEDRGITGELFF. The CDR3 nucleotides read TGTGCCAGCAGCTTGGAAGACAGGGGGATCACCGGGGAGCTGTTTTTT.